This TCR beta chain was obtained from a study of blood T cell repertoires in COVID-19. Background on the study: Some COVID-19 samples were acute and others convalescent; all came from the United States, Italy and Spain. Sources were T cells, B-cell-depleted T cells, or PBMCs; the material itself was cDNA or gDNA.

This clone was seen only once. In the original processing: Estimated nucleated cell counts came from reference gene primer amplification. Produced via immunoSEQ multiplex PCR; TCRdb's table is partial and in-frame only. That table furnishes V, J and clone size, whereas the DNA furnished D and trimming. This sample has 230,000 or so clones; 65% to 90% occur once, and the top ten carry about 1.5%. The germline gives CDR1 LGHDT, CDR2 YNNKEL (reference sequence). The CDR3 has 15 amino acids. V lost 0 bases and J lost 7, with 13 bases in between. The source is a middle-aged woman who had recovered from COVID-19. V is TRBV3-1 (or the pseudogene TRBV3-2) and J is TRBJ1-5, with unresolved D. Sequences were obtained from peripheral blood. As DNA, the CDR3 is TGTGCCAGCAGCCAAGATTGGGCAGGTGGGCAGCCCCAGCATTTT. It translates to CASSQDWAGGQPQHF.